A single sample is the source of the 18 T cell receptor beta chains below, sequenced in a study of cytomegalovirus exposure and HLA in healthy donors. Generated by immunoSEQ multiplex PCR, the TCRdb table keeps only in-frame clones and is missing some. The sample lists approximately 220,000 clones, around nine tenths seen once, with roughly 2.5% in the top ten. Sample: PBMCs. These receptors originate from a young man in good health and CMV-seronegative.

The rearrangement joins TRBV27 to TRBJ1-2; TRBD1 matches 8 bases. The CDR3 loop spans 14 amino acids. CDR1 is MNHEY and CDR2 is SMNVEV in the germline V gene (reference sequence). Losses at the gene ends were 5 bases for V and 7 bases for J; bases not matched to a gene: 9. CDR3 loop: CASSDLDREVGYTF. The CDR3, as DNA: TGTGCCAGCAGTGACTTGGACAGGGAGGTTGGCTACACCTTC.

The V gene is TRBV27, the J gene TRBJ2-7, with D tentatively TRBD1 (5 bases). Per the germline V gene, CDR1 is MNHEY and CDR2 is SMNVEV (reference sequence). CDR3 size: 14 residues. V dropped 3 bases and J dropped 5 bases, with 14 bases sitting between them. The CDR3 nucleotides read TGTGCCAGCAGTTTCGCATCGCCAGGGAACGAGCAGTACTTC. This codes for CASSFASPGNEQYF.

The chain uses TRBV30 and TRBJ2-1; 9 nucleotides line up with TRBD2. Germline loops: CDR1 GTSNPN, CDR2 SVGIG (reference sequence). This CDR3 is built from 15 residues. V shed 0 bases, J shed 10 bases, and the junction held 10 bases outside the gene matches. The CDR3 here is CAWSVYAGGPGEQFF. The CDR3 nucleotides read TGTGCCTGGAGTGTATACGCGGGAGGGCCTGGGGAGCAGTTCTTC. The entire variable domain, with the rest obtained from reference TRBV30 and TRBJ2-1, is as follows: SQTIHQWPATLVQPVGSPLSLECTVEGTSNPNLYWYRQAAGRGLQLLFYSVGIGQISSEVPQNLSASRPQDRQFILSSKKLLLSDSGFYLCAWSVYAGGPGEQFFGPGTRLTVL.

V is TRBV5-4 and J is TRBJ2-5, with 14 bases identical to TRBD2. Germline V gene data show CDR1 as SGHNT and CDR2 as YYREEE (reference sequence). The CDR3 is made up of 16 amino acids. J lost 7 bases, V lost 5 bases, and 10 bases had no gene match. The CDR3 coding sequence is TGTGCCAGCAGTTCGGCGTCCGGGACTAGCGGGGGGACCCAGTACTTC. Protein: CASSSASGTSGGTQYF. Full variable domain (rest looked up from reference TRBV5-4 and TRBJ2-5): ETGVTQSPTHLIKTRGQQVTLRCSSQSGHNTVSWYQQALGQGPQFIFQYYREEENGRGNFPPRFSGLQFPNYSSELNVNALELDDSALYLCASSSASGTSGGTQYFGPGTRLLVL.

Here the CDR3 DNA reads TGCGCCAGCAGCTTGTCAGGGGGCGACTATGGCTACACCTTC. As protein: CASSLSGGDYGYTF. J is TRBJ1-2 and V is TRBV5-1, with TRBD1 matching over 8 bases. The CDR3 has 14 amino acids. V dropped 1 base and J dropped 3; count of bases not matched to a gene: 2. Germline loops: CDR1 SGHRS, CDR2 YFSETQ.

The chain employs TRBV10-3 and TRBJ2-5, with 9 bases identical to TRBD1. Per the germline V gene, CDR1 is ENHRY and CDR2 is SYGVKD. V was pared by 0 bases and J by 5 bases, with 1 base of the junction left unmatched. The CDR3 totals 14 residues. For the CDR3, the DNA is TGTGCCATCAGTGAGTCGACAGGGGGGGAGACCCAGTACTTC. This sequence encodes CAISESTGGETQYF.

V and J are TRBV5-6 and TRBJ1-5; tentative D call: TRBD1 (6 bases). The CDR3 covers 18 residues. The germline CDR1 and CDR2 sequences are SGHDT and YYEEEE. The V and J ends lost 1 base and 0 bases respectively, with 17 bases between them. The CDR3 loop reads CASSLTGREGYSNQPQHF. In DNA form, the CDR3 reads TGTGCCAGCAGCTTGACAGGGAGGGAGGGATATAGCAATCAGCCCCAGCATTTT.

The chain carries TRBV18 and TRBJ2-2, with D perhaps TRBD1 (6 bases). V was clipped by 11 bases and J by 1 base, with 20 bases between them. CDR1 and CDR2 (germline): KGHSH, LQKENI. The CDR3 loop spans 16 amino acids. CDR3 region: CASSLLNRENTGELFF. The CDR3 DNA follows: TGTGCCTCCTCCCTTCTGAACAGGGAGAACACCGGGGAGCTGTTTTTT.

The chain recombines TRBV15 with TRBJ1-2; D may be TRBD1 (6 bases). V lost 3 bases and J lost 3, with 11 bases in between. The CDR3 totals 14 residues. Germline CDR1 is LNHNV and CDR2 is YYDKDF (reference sequence). The CDR3: CATSRVTGYYGYTF. The CDR3 nucleotides read TGTGCCACCAGCAGGGTAACAGGGTACTATGGCTACACCTTC.

The CDR3 protein is CASRTGEKEKLFF. CDR3 DNA: TGTGCCAGCAGGACAGGGGAAAAAGAAAAACTGTTTTTT. V gene TRBV5-4 combines with J gene TRBJ1-4; TRBD1 matches at 8 bases. Germline CDR1 and CDR2: SGHNT and YYREEE (reference sequence). The CDR3 totals 13 residues. The V gene end was trimmed by 5 bases and the J gene end by 8 bases; junction bases not matched to a gene: 5.

The chain carries TRBV18 and TRBJ2-2, with D perhaps matching TRBD2 (5 bases). The CDR3 spans 15 residues. In germline, CDR1 is KGHSH, CDR2 LQKENI. Trimming took off 4 bases at V and 5 bases at J, with 14 bases between the two ends. In DNA, the CDR3 is TGTGCCAGCTCACACGACTACAGTAGGACCGGGGAGCTGTTTTTT. It yields the protein CASSHDYSRTGELFF.

The J gene is TRBJ2-6, the V gene TRBV7-9; 7 nucleotides agree with TRBD1. Trimming at V came to 5 bases and at J to 4 bases, leaving 5 bases not matched to a gene. CDR1 and CDR2 from the germline V gene are SEHNR and FQNEAQ (reference sequence). The CDR3 sequence is 15 residues long. The DNA of the CDR3 is TGTGCCAGCAGCCCGACAGGGAGCGGGGCCAACGTCCTGACTTTC. It yields the protein CASSPTGSGANVLTF.

This rearrangement joins TRBV28 to TRBJ2-1, with D uncertain. This CDR3 spans 12 amino acids. V was shortened by 5 bases and J by 3 bases, with 5 bases between the two germline ends. Germline CDR1 reads MDHEN; CDR2 reads SYDVKM. The CDR3 is CASSRGYNEQFF. The CDR3 DNA sequence: TGTGCCAGCAGTCGAGGCTACAATGAGCAGTTCTTC.

The rearrangement links TRBV12-5 to TRBJ1-5; a weak D match, TRBD1 (6 bases). The V gene lost 7 bases and the J gene lost 8 bases, with 12 bases spanning the gap. The germline V gene encodes CDR1 LGHNT and CDR2 FRNRAP. This CDR3 spans 12 amino acids. In DNA, the CDR3 is TGTGCTAGTGCCGGGGGGCAGGAGCCCCAGCATTTT. It encodes CASAGGQEPQHF.

The count of this clone is one. The V and J genes are TRBV5-1 and TRBJ2-3; TRBD2 matches 7 bases. V was clipped by 4 bases and J by 3 bases; unmatched bases: 8. This CDR3 contains 15 residues. CDR1 SGHRS and CDR2 YFSETQ come from the germline V gene. The CDR3 protein is CASSPRTSWTDTQYF. The CDR3 DNA sequence: TGCGCCAGCAGCCCTCGGACTAGTTGGACAGATACGCAGTATTTT.

This chain links TRBV7-3 with TRBJ1-2; TRBD1 matches 10 bases. With V trimmed by 5 bases and J by 3 bases, 6 bases remained unmatched. CDR1 is SGHTA, CDR2 FQGTGA, per germline. This CDR3 is 15 amino acids long. Written as DNA, the CDR3 is TGTGCCAGCAGCCCAGGGACAGGGGCGGACTATGGCTACACCTTC. This sequence encodes CASSPGTGADYGYTF.

The gene calls are TRBV7-9 and TRBJ2-7; D is perhaps TRBD2 (5 bases). Trimming removed 5 bases at V and 9 bases at J, with 14 bases between. Germline-derived CDR1 and CDR2 are SEHNR and FQNEAQ (reference sequence). CDR3 length: 12 residues. The chain's CDR3 is CASSPRGALQYF. The CDR3 DNA reads as TGTGCCAGCAGCCCCCGGGGAGCGTTGCAGTACTTC.

V usage is TRBV6-6 and J usage is TRBJ1-6, with 7 positions matching TRBD1. V lost 6 bases and J lost 16; bases outside the gene matches: 12. This CDR3 comprises 13 residues. From germline, CDR1 is MNHNY and CDR2 SVGAGI (reference sequence). The CDR3 reads CASRTGAAGLLHF. The CDR3 DNA sequence: TGTGCCAGCAGAACAGGGGCCGCTGGGTTACTCCACTTT.